These 30 T cell receptor beta chains were all obtained from the same sample, sequenced in a study of blood T cell repertoires in COVID-19. The assay was immunoSEQ multiplex PCR, and TCRdb's table has in-frame clones only and misses some. The data contain about 63,000 clones, about four fifths of them singletons. Material for sequencing was PBMCs or T cells enriched from blood (not recorded which). Receptors were obtained from a woman aged 35 to 49 with acute COVID-19.

The chain carries TRBV3-1 (or the pseudogene TRBV3-2) and TRBJ2-5; 9 positions agree with TRBD1. V was clipped by 6 bases and J by 5 bases; unmatched bases: 7. CDR3 length: 14 residues. Germline assignment: CDR1 LGHDT and CDR2 YNNKEL (reference sequence). CDR3 loop: CASRLGQGGETQYF. The CDR3 bases are TGTGCCAGCAGACTGGGACAGGGAGGCGAGACCCAGTACTTC.

The gene calls are TRBV7-6 and TRBJ1-6; 7 bases fit TRBD1. Unmatched junction bases numbered 7, after V lost 4 bases and J lost 7 bases. CDR1 is SGHVS, CDR2 FNYEAQ, per germline. The CDR3 consists of 15 residues. CDR3 protein: CASSSTGTENSPLHF. The CDR3 DNA follows: TGTGCCAGCAGCTCGACCGGGACAGAAAATTCACCCCTCCACTTT.

This clone appeared a single time. The chain links TRBV7-3 to TRBJ2-3; D perhaps matches TRBD1 (6 bases). This CDR3 contains 14 residues. Germline V lookup: CDR1 SGHTA, CDR2 FQGTGA. Trimming pared 4 bases from V and 6 bases from J, leaving 14 bases between. CDR3 nucleotides: TGTGCCAGCAGCTCCGCGGCCCAGGGGGATACGCAGTATTTT. It codes for CASSSAAQGDTQYF. The full variable domain, completed using reference TRBV7-3 and TRBJ2-3, is GAGVSQTPSNKVTEKGKYVELRCDPISGHTALYWYRQSLGQGPEFLIYFQGTGAADDSGLPNDRFFAVRPEGSVSTLKIQRTERGDSAVYLCASSSAAQGDTQYFGPGTRLTVL.

V gene TRBV4-2 combines with J gene TRBJ2-3; 8 bases are shared with TRBD2. Germline CDR1 reads LGHNA; CDR2 reads YNFKEQ. The ends lost 6 bases at V and 5 bases at J; junction bases unmatched: 7. The CDR3 spans 14 residues. CDR3 loop: CASRGAGDLDTQYF. Written as DNA, the CDR3 is TGTGCCAGCAGGGGAGCGGGAGATCTAGATACGCAGTATTTT.

The chain has TRBV5-1 and TRBJ1-1; possible D gene TRBD1, 5 bases. Germline V gene data show CDR1 as SGHRS and CDR2 as YFSETQ. The CDR3 sequence is 15 residues long. Trimming stripped 0 bases from V and 4 bases from J, with 13 bases between. The CDR3 reads CASSLGGGVGTEAFF. The CDR3 coding sequence is TGCGCCAGCAGCTTGGGGGGCGGGGTGGGCACTGAAGCTTTCTTT. The full variable domain, its missing parts supplied by reference TRBV5-1 and TRBJ1-1, is KAGVTQTPRYLIKTRGQQVTLSCSPISGHRSVSWYQQTPGQGLQFLFEYFSETQRNKGNFPGRFSGRQFSNSRSEMNVSTLELGDSALYLCASSLGGGVGTEAFFGQGTRLTVV.

The CDR3, as DNA: TGTGCCAGCAGTTTTGGGGACAGAGTCACCCATAGCTCCTACGAGCAGTACTTC. This codes for CASSFGDRVTHSSYEQYF. The genes are TRBV28 and TRBJ2-7; 7 bases match TRBD1. Unmatched junction bases numbered 14, after V lost 3 bases and J lost 0 bases. The CDR3 loop spans 18 amino acids. Germline assignment: CDR1 MDHEN and CDR2 SYDVKM.

This clone showed up just once. In the same sample, other DNA sequences code for this CDR3. This chain links TRBV27 with TRBJ1-2; tentatively, D is TRBD1 (5 bases). The germline CDR1 and CDR2 sequences are MNHEY and SMNVEV (reference sequence). The CDR3 runs to 13 residues. Deletions cut 2 bases from V and 3 bases from J, with 7 bases between. This CDR3 is CASSLGRDYGYTF. In nucleotides, the CDR3 is TGTGCCAGCAGTTTAGGCAGGGACTATGGCTACACCTTC.

The gene calls are TRBV29-1 and TRBJ2-2; no definite D call. Germline loops: CDR1 SQVTM, CDR2 ANQGSEA. The V end was cut by 2 bases, the J end by 3 bases, with 7 bases between. The CDR3 sequence is 13 residues long. The CDR3 loop reads CSVESGYTGELFF. CDR3 coding DNA: TGCAGCGTTGAATCGGGTTACACCGGGGAGCTGTTTTTT.

J is TRBJ1-3 and V is TRBV19; 7 bases match TRBD1. CDR3 length: 16 amino acids. The trim removed 3 bases at V and 0 bases at J, leaving 5 bases unmatched. Germline V gene data show CDR1 as LNHDA and CDR2 as SQIVND (reference sequence). The CDR3 protein is CASSIGQDYSGNTIYF. The DNA of the CDR3 is TGTGCCAGTAGTATCGGACAGGACTACTCTGGAAACACCATATATTTT.

The chain links TRBV6-5 to TRBJ1-6; no definite D call. CDR3 length equals 14 residues. Germline CDR1 reads MNHEY; CDR2 reads SVGAGI. The V gene lost 6 bases and the J gene lost 7 bases, with 13 bases spanning the gap. The CDR3: CASRLAAKNSPLHF. CDR3 sequence (DNA): TGTGCCAGCAGACTAGCCGCAAAGAATTCACCCCTCCACTTT.

The V call is TRBV2, the J call TRBJ2-5, with D unresolved. The CDR3 is 13 residues long. Trimming removed 6 bases from V and 2 bases from J, with 10 bases in between. Germline V lookup: CDR1 SNHLY, CDR2 FYNNEI. The CDR3 loop reads CASSRSVQETQYF. In DNA, the CDR3 is TGTGCCAGCAGCCGTTCGGTACAAGAGACCCAGTACTTC. The full variable domain, rest sourced from reference TRBV2 and TRBJ2-5, is EPEVTQTPSHQVTQMGQEVILRCVPISNHLYFYWYRQILGQKVEFLVSFYNNEISEKSEIFDDQFSVERPDGSNFTLKIRSTKLEDSAMYFCASSRSVQETQYFGPGTRLLVL.

The rearrangement uses TRBV29-1 and TRBJ1-2; D might be TRBD1 (6 bases). Germline CDR1 and CDR2: SQVTM and ANQGSEA. The CDR3 length is 12 residues. V dropped 7 bases and J dropped 5 bases, with 14 bases sitting between them. The CDR3 is CSARGGGYGYTF. The CDR3 DNA sequence: TGCAGCGCTAGGGGGGGAGGTTATGGCTACACCTTC.

V gene TRBV24-1 combines with J gene TRBJ1-5; maybe TRBD1 (5 bases). This CDR3 is 14 amino acids long. Germline V gene lookup returns CDR1 KGHDR and CDR2 SFDVKD. V was pared by 5 bases and J by 7 bases, with 14 bases between. DNA of the CDR3: TGTGCCACCAGTGGGGGAGGGGCGCGACAGCCCCAGCATTTT. As protein: CATSGGGARQPQHF.

This CDR3 is CASRAGVTDTQYF. DNA of the CDR3: TGTGCCAGCCGAGCGGGAGTCACAGATACGCAGTATTTT. The rearrangement links TRBV5-4 to TRBJ2-3, with TRBD2 matching over 8 bases. J gave up 2 bases and V 7 bases, and 3 bases lay outside the gene matches. Germline CDR1 is SGHNT and CDR2 is YYREEE (reference sequence). The CDR3 loop spans 13 amino acids.

DNA of the CDR3: TGTGCCAGCAGCTCGGGCCCGGGACAGATAAACACTGAAGCTTTCTTT. Protein sequence: CASSSGPGQINTEAFF. The J gene is TRBJ1-1, the V gene TRBV11-1, with TRBD1 matching over 7 bases. Germline V lookup: CDR1 SGHAT, CDR2 FQDESV (reference sequence). V lost 4 bases and J lost 2; bases outside the gene matches: 10. There are 16 residues in the CDR3.

The chain links TRBV3-1 (or the pseudogene TRBV3-2) to TRBJ1-4, with 12 bases matching TRBD1. V dropped 2 bases and J dropped 5; count of bases not matched to a gene: 3. This CDR3 region has 16 residues. Germline CDR1 and CDR2: LGHDT and YNNKEL (reference sequence). The CDR3 is CASSQRGQGANEKLFF. The CDR3 DNA sequence: TGTGCCAGCAGCCAAAGGGGACAGGGGGCGAATGAAAAACTGTTTTTT.

CDR3 residues: CASSHGTGGEQYF. DNA for the CDR3: TGTGCCAGCAGCCACGGGACAGGGGGCGAGCAGTACTTC. The chain links TRBV3-1 (or the pseudogene TRBV3-2) to TRBJ2-7; 11 bases align to TRBD1. J lost 6 bases, V lost 3 bases, and 1 base had no gene match. CDR1 and CDR2 (germline): LGHDT, YNNKEL (reference sequence). The CDR3 runs to 13 residues.

On this clone: The same CDR3 is also encoded by other DNA sequences in this sample. This chain connects TRBV28 to TRBJ2-7, with unresolved D. The CDR3 runs to 11 residues. Germline assignment: CDR1 MDHEN and CDR2 SYDVKM. Deletions cut 6 bases from V and 3 bases from J, with 6 bases between. For the CDR3, the DNA is TGTGCCAGCAGAAGGAGCTACGAGCAGTACTTC. The encoded protein is CASRRSYEQYF.

The chain combines TRBV25-1 with TRBJ2-7; a possible D gene is TRBD1 (5 bases). CDR1 is MGHDK, CDR2 SYGVNS, per germline. V was pared by 3 bases and J by 7 bases, with 16 bases between. The CDR3 extends over 14 amino acids. Here the CDR3 reads CASSESRVSGEQYF. As DNA, the CDR3 is TGTGCCAGCAGTGAGTCCAGGGTTTCCGGGGAGCAGTACTTC.

The rearrangement joins TRBV5-1 to TRBJ1-4, with 8 bases that match TRBD1. Germline CDR1 is SGHRS and CDR2 is YFSETQ. The junction had 7 bases not matched to a gene; V was cut back by 9 bases and J by 6 bases. The CDR3 loop spans 13 amino acids. Here the CDR3 reads CATRTGRDEKLFF. In DNA form, the CDR3 reads TGCGCCACCAGGACAGGGCGAGATGAAAAACTGTTTTTT. Full variable domain (remainder filled in from reference TRBV5-1 and TRBJ1-4): KAGVTQTPRYLIKTRGQQVTLSCSPISGHRSVSWYQQTPGQGLQFLFEYFSETQRNKGNFPGRFSGRQFSNSRSEMNVSTLELGDSALYLCATRTGRDEKLFFGSGTQLSVL.

The CDR3 region is CASRDTNYGYTF. The DNA for the CDR3 is TGTGCCAGCAGGGACACGAACTATGGCTACACCTTC. This chain connects TRBV28 to TRBJ1-2; D may be TRBD1 (5 bases). The V end lost 6 bases, the J end lost 2 bases, and 7 bases lay between the germline ends. Germline lookup yields CDR1 MDHEN and CDR2 SYDVKM. CDR3 length: 12 residues.

This clone appeared once. The rearrangement links TRBV6-2 or TRBV6-3 to TRBJ1-6; D is uncertain. The CDR3 extends over 14 amino acids. Germline V gene sequence: CDR1 MNHEY, CDR2 SVGEGT. Trimming pared 3 bases from V and 5 bases from J, leaving 8 bases between. The CDR3 region is CASSYLLNNSPLHF. CDR3 bases: TGTGCCAGCAGTTATTTACTGAATAATTCACCCCTCCACTTT.

J is TRBJ2-5 and V is TRBV7-9; D possibly corresponds to TRBD2 (6 bases). V gave up 5 bases and J gave up 4 bases, with 14 bases separating them. The CDR3 totals 14 residues. CDR1 and CDR2 from the germline V gene are SEHNR and FQNEAQ (reference sequence). The CDR3 nucleotides read TGTGCCAGCAGCCCGACGACTAGTACAGAGACCCAGTACTTC. Translated, it gives CASSPTTSTETQYF.

The chain is built from TRBV19 and TRBJ1-2; no reliable D call. The length of the CDR3 is 14 residues. CDR1 and CDR2 (germline): LNHDA, SQIVND (reference sequence). V was clipped by 5 bases and J by 5 bases, with 15 bases between them. The CDR3 DNA is TGTGCCAGTAGTTCAGAATTACCGGGGTATGGCTACACCTTC. Translated, it gives CASSSELPGYGYTF.

The chain joins TRBV5-1 to TRBJ2-3, with D tentatively TRBD2 (7 bases). V gave up 5 bases and J gave up 6 bases, with 22 bases separating them. The CDR3 runs to 16 residues. CDR1 and CDR2 (germline): SGHRS, YFSETQ. The CDR3 spells CASRPEGGGPGDTQYF. The DNA of the CDR3 is TGCGCCAGCAGACCGGAGGGGGGAGGGCCAGGGGATACGCAGTATTTT.

The CDR3 loop reads CASSQELTGGNQPQHF. Here the CDR3 DNA reads TGTGCCAGCAGCCAAGAGTTAACAGGGGGAAATCAGCCCCAGCATTTT. The chain carries TRBV4-2 and TRBJ1-5; 8 bases line up with TRBD1. Per germline, CDR1 LGHNA and CDR2 YNFKEQ. This CDR3 spans 16 amino acids. The V and J ends lost 0 bases and 4 bases, in that order; junction bases with no gene match: 5.

The genes are TRBV11-2 and TRBJ2-2; 12 bases match TRBD2. The CDR3 is 16 amino acids. Germline V gene data show CDR1 as SGHAT and CDR2 as FQNNGV. Trimming cost V 2 bases and J 4 bases; bases outside gene matches: 2. DNA of the CDR3: TGTGCCAGCAGCTTACTAGCGGGGGGGACCACCGGGGAGCTGTTTTTT. It specifies CASSLLAGGTTGELFF.

This clone has only one observation. V and J are TRBV19 and TRBJ2-1; TRBD2 matches 9 bases. The V segment lost 8 bases and the J segment 5 bases; nucleotides outside the gene matches: 13. The CDR3 is made up of 16 amino acids. Germline V gene data show CDR1 as LNHDA and CDR2 as SQIVND (reference sequence). The CDR3 protein is CASSGTSRSPDNEQFF. Here the CDR3 DNA reads TGTGCCAGTTCCGGGACTAGCCGATCTCCCGACAATGAGCAGTTCTTC.

The chain is built from TRBV5-1 and TRBJ2-3; D is undetermined. Per germline, CDR1 SGHRS and CDR2 YFSETQ. Trimming shortened V by 7 bases and J by 2 bases, and 14 bases separated the two germline ends. CDR3 length equals 14 residues. CDR3 bases: TGCGCCAGCGCGAAGTCTTCCGACACAGATACGCAGTATTTT. The encoded protein is CASAKSSDTDTQYF.

The rearrangement uses TRBV24-1 and TRBJ2-2; TRBD2 aligns across 8 bases. Germline V gives CDR1 KGHDR, CDR2 SFDVKD. This CDR3 spans 16 amino acids. Trimming cost V 3 bases and J 6 bases; bases outside gene matches: 8. The CDR3 DNA follows: TGTGCCACCAGTGATCCCCAGCGGGAGTGGGCCGGGGAGCTGTTTTTT. Translation gives CATSDPQREWAGELFF.